This entry features one TCR beta chain sequence. These data are taken from a study of T cell changes during pregnancy in multiple sclerosis. The protocol was immunoSEQ multiplex PCR, while the TCRdb copy is restricted to in-frame clones and leaves out a portion. The table lists about 69,000 clones, about 91% of them singletons. V lost 7 bases and J lost 0; bases outside the gene matches: 5. The germline CDR1 and CDR2 sequences are MNHNS and SASEGT. This CDR3 is built from 14 residues. This clonotype was sampled from a female donor in good health, enrolled as a control in a pregnancy study. The sequences come from CD4+ T cells from peripheral blood mononuclear cells, collected in the third trimester of pregnancy. The J gene is TRBJ1-2, the V gene TRBV6-1; 7 bases map to TRBD1. The CDR3: CASTEGTANYGYTF. Here the CDR3 DNA reads TGTGCCAGCACTGAGGGGACAGCTAACTATGGCTACACCTTC.